Presented here are 25 T cell receptor beta chains from one specimen sequenced in a study of blood T cells in healthy people across ages. Then a second PCR, running roughly 7 to 11 cycles, was carried out with a sample-barcoded 5' primer and a J-beta primer mix. TCRdb reprocessed the 5' RACE reads with MiXCR, giving one entry per CDR3 protein. This table holds some 1.1 million distinct CDR3 sequences, 30% to 40% found once. The sequenced sample was blood. Receptors were obtained from a man aged 18 to 30 in good health.

The V gene is TRBV11-2, the J gene TRBJ1-2, with D unresolved. Trimming took off 2 bases at V and 8 bases at J, with 15 bases between the two ends. This CDR3 has 14 amino acids. CDR1 and CDR2 from the germline V gene are SGHAT and FQNNGV. CDR3 amino acids: CASSLPGSVSGYTF. CDR3 bases: TGTGCCAGCAGCTTACCGGGATCGGTTAGCGGCTACACCTTC.

This chain uses TRBV6-5 with TRBJ1-2; 7 bases are a match to TRBD1. This CDR3 contains 16 residues. The J segment lost 4 bases and the V segment lost 6 bases, leaving 14 bases of the junction unmatched. CDR1 and CDR2 (germline): MNHEY, SVGAGI. Here the CDR3 reads CASSTRQGRPFYGYTF. The CDR3 DNA follows: TGTGCCAGCAGCACCCGACAGGGACGGCCTTTCTATGGCTACACCTTC.

In nucleotides, the CDR3 is TGTGCCACCCAATTTTACGAGCAGTACTTC. Translation: CATQFYEQYF. The J gene is TRBJ2-7, the V gene TRBV2; D is undetermined. CDR1 SNHLY and CDR2 FYNNEI come from the germline V gene. V was clipped by 10 bases and J by 4 bases, with 8 bases between them. The CDR3 loop spans 10 amino acids.

V is TRBV20-1 and J is TRBJ2-3; 7 bases line up with TRBD2. Unmatched junction bases numbered 8, after V lost 0 bases and J lost 2 bases. The CDR3 is made up of 16 amino acids. CDR1 is DFQATT, CDR2 SNEGSKA, per germline (reference sequence). The CDR3 sequence is CSARDPAGEHTDTQYF. CDR3 sequence (DNA): TGCAGTGCTAGAGATCCGGCGGGGGAACACACAGATACGCAGTATTTT.

DNA for the CDR3: TGTGCCAGCAGGGGGGAGGGGGGGAACACTGAAGCTTTCTTT. This translates into CASRGEGGNTEAFF. The chain couples TRBV12-3 or TRBV12-4 to TRBJ1-1; perhaps TRBD1 as D (6 bases). The CDR3 has 14 residues. V lost 6 bases and J lost 1, with 12 bases in between.

The chain is built from TRBV4-3 and TRBJ2-4; no definite D call. The CDR3 consists of 15 residues. Germline CDR1 is LGHNA and CDR2 is YSLEER. V was cut by 0 bases and J by 6 bases, with 12 bases left in between. The CDR3 bases are TGCGCCAGCAGCCAAGATTCGGCGCCTAGAAACATTCAGTACTTC. It specifies CASSQDSAPRNIQYF.

The rearrangement joins TRBV24-1 to TRBJ2-1, with 8 positions matching TRBD1. The J call could be wrong; TRBJ2-7 is a better fit for the DNA end. In germline, CDR1 is KGHDR, CDR2 SFDVKD. This CDR3 comprises 16 residues. CDR3 coding DNA: TGTGCCACCAGTGACCCACAGGGGGATTCCTACAATGAGCAGTACTTC. Encoded protein: CATSDPQGDSYNEQYF.

This clonotype has just a few counts. The chain is built from TRBV7-2 and TRBJ2-5; D might be TRBD1 or TRBD2, each matching 5 bases. The CDR3 consists of 13 residues. Germline values: CDR1 SGHTA, CDR2 FQGNSA. Trimming took off 2 bases at V and 5 bases at J, with 9 bases between the two ends. The CDR3 loop reads CASSLNEGETQYF. CDR3 in DNA: TGTGCCAGCAGCTTAAATGAGGGGGAGACCCAGTACTTC.

In its sample, this clonotype was seen a few times. The genes are TRBV20-1 and TRBJ2-3; either TRBD1 or TRBD2 may supply D (6 bases each). CDR1 DFQATT and CDR2 SNEGSKA come from the germline V gene (reference sequence). V lost 3 bases and J 0 bases, leaving 13 bases between the germline ends. This CDR3 is 15 amino acids long. CDR3 sequence: CSARRGATSTDTQYF. CDR3 DNA sequence: TGCAGTGCTAGGAGGGGGGCTACTAGCACAGATACGCAGTATTTT.

This chain joins TRBV7-9 and TRBJ1-4; TRBD1 is a possible D gene (6 bases). This CDR3 spans 15 amino acids. V lost 5 bases, J lost 1 base, and 11 bases lay in between. Germline V gene lookup returns CDR1 SEHNR and CDR2 FQNEAQ (reference sequence). The CDR3 coding sequence is TGTGCCAGCAGCGGCTACAGGGTAACTAATGAAAAACTGTTTTTT. It specifies CASSGYRVTNEKLFF.

Details on this clonotype: A read error may account for a junction end that differs from germline. This chain connects TRBV7-7 to TRBJ2-1; D is possibly TRBD2 (5 bases). This CDR3 is built from 15 residues. Germline CDR1 reads SSHAT; CDR2 reads FNYEAQ (reference sequence). This chain's CDR3 is CASSLERAVYNEQFF. The CDR3 region has the DNA TGTGCTAGCAGCTTAGAACGAGCGGTCTACAATGAGCAGTTCTTC.

This clonotype has a handful of counts. This sequence joins TRBV21-1 and TRBJ2-7. TRBV21-1 is a pseudogene. This CDR3 region has 9 residues. CDR3 bases: TGTGCCAGCAGGACAGAGCTGTACTTC. Translation gives CASRTELYF.

This clonotype was detected only a few times. The CDR3 protein is CSARDGSGDTDTQYF. The CDR3, as DNA: TGCAGTGCTAGAGATGGGAGCGGGGACACAGATACGCAGTATTTT. This chain connects TRBV20-1 to TRBJ2-3; 7 bases align to TRBD2. This CDR3 is built from 15 residues. Germline V lookup: CDR1 DFQATT, CDR2 SNEGSKA (reference sequence). V gave up 0 bases and J gave up 2 bases; unmatched junction bases: 5.

V and J are TRBV11-2 and TRBJ1-6, with 9 bases aligning to TRBD1. V trimming: 5 bases; J trimming: 7 bases; junction bases outside the gene matches: 9. CDR1 is SGHAT and CDR2 is FQNNGV in the germline V gene. CDR3 size: 16 residues. DNA for the CDR3: TGTGCCAGCAGCCTCACAGGGGGCGAGTGGAATTCACCCCTCCACTTT. This codes for CASSLTGGEWNSPLHF.

Concerning this clonotype: Just one base apart from a much larger clone, this may be a read error. The rearrangement joins TRBV29-1 to TRBJ2-1; D unclear. The J call may be faulty, since TRBJ2-7 better matches the DNA end. Germline V CDR1 and CDR2: SQVTM, ANQGSEA. The CDR3 is 13 residues long. The CDR3 loop is CSVEEPAYNEQYF. CDR3 bases: TGCAGCGTTGAAGAGCCAGCATACAATGAGCAGTACTTC.

This clonotype was seen more than once but under ten times. The CDR3 bases are TGTGCCAGCAGCCAAAGGGCTCGACACTACAATGAGCAGTTCTTC. Amino acids: CASSQRARHYNEQFF. This sequence joins TRBV3-1 and TRBJ2-1; D uncertain. V shed 2 bases and J shed 3 bases, with 11 bases lying between them. CDR1 and CDR2 (germline): LGHDT, YNNKEL (reference sequence). This CDR3 is built from 15 residues.

The sample holds a few counts of this clonotype. The CDR3 loop reads CSVGDRVAYEQYF. The CDR3 nucleotides are TGCAGTGTAGGGGACAGGGTCGCCTACGAGCAGTACTTC. V and J are TRBV20-1 and TRBJ2-7, with TRBD1 matching 9 bases. The CDR3 totals 13 residues. Trimming cost V 7 bases and J 2 bases; bases outside gene matches: 6. CDR1 is DFQATT, CDR2 SNEGSKA, per germline (reference sequence).

V is TRBV5-1 and J is TRBJ2-7; TRBD1 matches at 7 bases. The CDR3 has 14 residues. With V trimmed by 2 bases and J by 4 bases, 6 bases remained unmatched. Germline CDR1 SGHRS, CDR2 YFSETQ. CDR3 residues: CASSLRQGHYEQYF. The CDR3 region has the DNA TGCGCCAGCAGCTTAAGACAGGGCCATTACGAGCAGTACTTC.

The rearrangement joins TRBV20-1 to TRBJ1-4, with 8 bases matching TRBD1. CDR3 size: 13 residues. The V and J ends lost 5 bases and 8 bases, in that order; junction bases with no gene match: 7. Germline V gives CDR1 DFQATT, CDR2 SNEGSKA (reference sequence). CDR3 in DNA: TGCAGTGCTTTTGGACAGGGTGACGAAAAACTGTTTTTT. This encodes CSAFGQGDEKLFF.

The chain has TRBV7-6 and TRBJ2-2, with D tentatively TRBD1 (5 bases). There are 18 residues in the CDR3. Trimming left V 1 base short and J 2 bases short, with 17 bases between. Germline-derived CDR1 and CDR2 are SGHVS and FNYEAQ. The CDR3 coding sequence is TGTGCCAGCAGCTTAGTGGTTGCAGGGCCCTCAAACACCGGGGAGCTGTTTTTT. Its translation: CASSLVVAGPSNTGELFF.

This clonotype was observed many times. The rearrangement links TRBV7-2 to TRBJ2-5; the D is unclear. The V gene lost 6 bases and the J gene lost 10 bases, with 18 bases spanning the gap. This CDR3 has 13 amino acids. Looked up from germline, CDR1 is SGHTA and CDR2 is FQGNSA. The CDR3 sequence: CASSRAPYEDQYF. CDR3 bases: TGTGCCAGCAGTAGAGCCCCTTACGAGGACCAGTACTTC.

CDR3 protein: CASSPTAAQETQYF. The CDR3 coding sequence is TGTGCCAGCTCACCGACGGCAGCCCAAGAGACCCAGTACTTC. J is TRBJ2-5 and V is TRBV18; D is unclear. Germline-derived CDR1 and CDR2 are KGHSH and LQKENI. Trimming pared 3 bases from V and 1 base from J, leaving 9 bases between. The CDR3 length is 14 residues.

The sample holds a few counts of this clonotype. The rearrangement joins TRBV11-2 to TRBJ2-5; the D gene is possibly TRBD2 (5 bases). This CDR3 is 15 amino acids long. Germline lookup yields CDR1 SGHAT and CDR2 FQNNGV. Trimming cost V 1 base and J 5 bases, with 14 bases left between them. This CDR3 is CASSLVPTRAETQYF. The CDR3 bases are TGTGCCAGCAGCTTAGTCCCAACTAGGGCGGAGACCCAGTACTTC.

V is TRBV20-1 and J is TRBJ1-1, with D uncertain. CDR1 and CDR2 from the germline V gene are DFQATT and SNEGSKA (reference sequence). The CDR3 sequence is 14 residues long. Deletions cut 2 bases from V and 1 base from J, with 11 bases between. The DNA of the CDR3 is TGCAGTGCTAGAAGAGGGAGGACGAACACTGAAGCTTTCTTT. It translates to CSARRGRTNTEAFF.

The V call is TRBV10-3, the J call TRBJ1-2; D remains ambiguous. Deletions cut 6 bases from V and 8 bases from J, with 10 bases between. Germline lookup yields CDR1 ENHRY and CDR2 SYGVKD. The CDR3 loop spans 11 amino acids. Here the CDR3 reads CAIRRVQGYTF. CDR3 nucleotide sequence: TGTGCCATCAGGAGGGTTCAGGGCTACACCTTC.